Sequencing of this T cell receptor beta chain was carried out in a study of shared clonotypes between healthy human individuals. Naive CD8 cells comprised CD45RO-negative, CCR7-positively selected cells, excluding terminally differentiated effector memory CD45RA+ cells. Sequenced by immunoSEQ multiplex PCR; TCRdb stores in-frame clones only, minus some. The profile shows about 2 million clones, over 85% of them singletons. CDR1 is LNHDA and CDR2 is SQIVND in the germline V gene (reference sequence). The ends were cut back, 1 base at V and 1 base at J, with 10 bases in the middle. The CDR3 consists of 15 residues.

The chain combines TRBV19 with TRBJ1-2; D is ambiguous. This clonotype was sampled from a man aged 18 to 29 in good health. Sample: naive CD8+ T cells sorted from blood. The CDR3 sequence: CASSIAGLNNYGYTF. CDR3 DNA: TGTGCCAGTAGTATAGCCGGACTCAATAACTATGGCTACACCTTC.